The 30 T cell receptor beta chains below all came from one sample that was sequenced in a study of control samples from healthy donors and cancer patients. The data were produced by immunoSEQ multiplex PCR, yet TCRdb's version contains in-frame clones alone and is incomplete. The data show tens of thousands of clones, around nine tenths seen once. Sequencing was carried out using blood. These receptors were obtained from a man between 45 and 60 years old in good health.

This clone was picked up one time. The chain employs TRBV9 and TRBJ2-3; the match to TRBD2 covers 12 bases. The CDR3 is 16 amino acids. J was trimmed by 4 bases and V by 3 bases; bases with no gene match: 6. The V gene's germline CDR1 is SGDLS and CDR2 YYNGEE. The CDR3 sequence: CASSEAGTSGSDTQYF. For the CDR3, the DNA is TGTGCCAGCAGCGAAGCCGGGACTAGCGGGTCAGATACGCAGTATTTT. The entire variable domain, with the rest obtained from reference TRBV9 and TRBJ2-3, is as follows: DSGVTQTPKHLITATGQRVTLRCSPRSGDLSVYWYQQSLDQGLQFLIQYYNGEERAKGNILERFSAQQFPDLHSELNLSSLELGDSALYFCASSEAGTSGSDTQYFGPGTRLTVL.

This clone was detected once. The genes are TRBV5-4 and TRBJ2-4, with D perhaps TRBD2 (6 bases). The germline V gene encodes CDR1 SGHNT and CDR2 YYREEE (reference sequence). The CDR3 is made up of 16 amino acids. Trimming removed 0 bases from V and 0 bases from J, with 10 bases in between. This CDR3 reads CASSLAGGLAKNIQYF. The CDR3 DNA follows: TGTGCCAGCAGCTTGGCCGGGGGATTAGCCAAAAACATTCAGTACTTC.

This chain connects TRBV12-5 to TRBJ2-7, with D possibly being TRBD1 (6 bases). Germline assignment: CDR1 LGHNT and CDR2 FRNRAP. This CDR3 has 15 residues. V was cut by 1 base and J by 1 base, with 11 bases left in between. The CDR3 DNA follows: TGTGCTAGTGGTTTGGGAACAGGGATATCCTACGAGCAGTACTTC. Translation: CASGLGTGISYEQYF.

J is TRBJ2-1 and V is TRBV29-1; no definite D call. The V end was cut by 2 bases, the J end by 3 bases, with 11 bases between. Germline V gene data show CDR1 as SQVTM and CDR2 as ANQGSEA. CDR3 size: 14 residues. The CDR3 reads CSVELQKIYNEQFF. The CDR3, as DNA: TGCAGCGTTGAATTGCAGAAGATCTACAATGAGCAGTTCTTC.

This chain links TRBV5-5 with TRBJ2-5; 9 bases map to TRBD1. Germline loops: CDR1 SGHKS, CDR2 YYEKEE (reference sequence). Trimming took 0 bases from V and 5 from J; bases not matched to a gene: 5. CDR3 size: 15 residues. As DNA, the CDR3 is TGTGCCAGCAGCTTGGGGGACAGGGTCTCGGAGACCCAGTACTTC. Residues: CASSLGDRVSETQYF.

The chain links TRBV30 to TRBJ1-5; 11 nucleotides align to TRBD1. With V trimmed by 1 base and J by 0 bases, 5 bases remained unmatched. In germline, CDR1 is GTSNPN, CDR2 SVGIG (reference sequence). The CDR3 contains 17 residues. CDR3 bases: TGTGCCTGGAGTGAGGGACAGGGGGTACCTAGCAATCAGCCCCAGCATTTT. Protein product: CAWSEGQGVPSNQPQHF.

The CDR3 DNA follows: TGCGCCAGCAGCTCGGGTTACAGGCCGGAGGCTGAAGCTTTCTTT. Residues: CASSSGYRPEAEAFF. J is TRBJ1-1 and V is TRBV5-1, with TRBD1 as a possible D gene (5 bases). V shed 3 bases and J shed 6 bases, with 18 bases lying between them. CDR1 and CDR2 from the germline V gene are SGHRS and YFSETQ. This CDR3 has 15 residues.

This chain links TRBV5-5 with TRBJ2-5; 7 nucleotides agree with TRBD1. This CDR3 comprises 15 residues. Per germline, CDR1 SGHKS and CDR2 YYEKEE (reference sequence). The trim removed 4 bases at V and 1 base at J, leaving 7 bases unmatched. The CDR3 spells CASSPLTGIQETQYF. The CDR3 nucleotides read TGTGCCAGCAGCCCCCTGACAGGGATCCAAGAGACCCAGTACTTC.

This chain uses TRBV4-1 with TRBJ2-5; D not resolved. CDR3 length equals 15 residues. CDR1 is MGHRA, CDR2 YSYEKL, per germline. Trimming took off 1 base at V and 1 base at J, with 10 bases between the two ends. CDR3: CASSQATIPQETQYF. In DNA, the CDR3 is TGCGCCAGCAGCCAAGCAACAATACCCCAAGAGACCCAGTACTTC.

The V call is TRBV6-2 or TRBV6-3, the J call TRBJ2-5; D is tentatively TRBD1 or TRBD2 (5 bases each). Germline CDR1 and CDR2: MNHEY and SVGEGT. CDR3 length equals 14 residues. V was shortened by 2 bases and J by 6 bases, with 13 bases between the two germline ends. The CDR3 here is CASSYAGSLKTQYF. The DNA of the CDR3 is TGTGCCAGCAGTTACGCAGGGAGTTTGAAGACCCAGTACTTC.

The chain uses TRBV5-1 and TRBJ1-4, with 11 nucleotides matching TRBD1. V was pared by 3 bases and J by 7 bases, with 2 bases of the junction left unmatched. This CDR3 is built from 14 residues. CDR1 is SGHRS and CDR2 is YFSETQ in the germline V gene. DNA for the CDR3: TGCGCCAGCAGCTCAGGGACAGGGGGTGAAAAACTGTTTTTT. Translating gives CASSSGTGGEKLFF.

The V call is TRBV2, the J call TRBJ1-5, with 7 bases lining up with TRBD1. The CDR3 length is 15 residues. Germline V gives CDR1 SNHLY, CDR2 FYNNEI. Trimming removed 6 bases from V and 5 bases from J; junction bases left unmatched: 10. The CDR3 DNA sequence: TGTGCCAGCAGGAGGGGGACAGAAGGGCATCAGCCCCAGCATTTT. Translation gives CASRRGTEGHQPQHF.

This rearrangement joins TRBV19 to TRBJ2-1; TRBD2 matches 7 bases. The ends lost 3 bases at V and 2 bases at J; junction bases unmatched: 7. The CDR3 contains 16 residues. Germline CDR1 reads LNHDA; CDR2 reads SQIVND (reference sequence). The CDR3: CASSISKRGAYNEQFF. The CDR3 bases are TGTGCCAGTAGTATTAGTAAACGGGGGGCCTACAATGAGCAGTTCTTC. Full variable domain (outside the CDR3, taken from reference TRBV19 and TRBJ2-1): DGGITQSPKYLFRKEGQNVTLSCEQNLNHDAMYWYRQDPGQGLRLIYYSQIVNDFQKGDIAEGYSVSREKKESFPLTVTSAQKNPTAFYLCASSISKRGAYNEQFFGPGTRLTVL.

CDR3 nucleotides: TGTGCCAGCAGTCGCGGGACAGGGATACCTAACTATGGCTACACCTTC. This encodes CASSRGTGIPNYGYTF. This chain joins TRBV27 and TRBJ1-2; 9 bases line up with TRBD1. This CDR3 region has 16 residues. V gave up 5 bases and J gave up 0 bases; unmatched junction bases: 7. Germline values: CDR1 MNHEY, CDR2 SMNVEV (reference sequence).

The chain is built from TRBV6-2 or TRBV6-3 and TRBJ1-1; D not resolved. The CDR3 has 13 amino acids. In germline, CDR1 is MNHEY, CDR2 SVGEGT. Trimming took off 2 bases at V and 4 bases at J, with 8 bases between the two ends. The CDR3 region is CASSYGGGTEAFF. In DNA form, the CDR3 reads TGTGCCAGCAGTTACGGTGGTGGCACTGAAGCTTTCTTT.

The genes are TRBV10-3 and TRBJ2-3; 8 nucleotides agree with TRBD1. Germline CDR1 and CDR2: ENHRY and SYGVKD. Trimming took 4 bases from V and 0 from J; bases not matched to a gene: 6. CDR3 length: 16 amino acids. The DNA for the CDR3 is TGTGCCATCAGTGCCGGGACAGGCTCTAGCACAGATACGCAGTATTTT. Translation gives CAISAGTGSSTDTQYF.

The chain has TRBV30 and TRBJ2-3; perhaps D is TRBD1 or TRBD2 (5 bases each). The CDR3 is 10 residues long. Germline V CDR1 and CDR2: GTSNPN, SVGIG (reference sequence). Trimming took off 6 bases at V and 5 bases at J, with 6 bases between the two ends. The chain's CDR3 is CACGGDTQYF. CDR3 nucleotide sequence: TGTGCCTGTGGGGGAGATACGCAGTATTTT.

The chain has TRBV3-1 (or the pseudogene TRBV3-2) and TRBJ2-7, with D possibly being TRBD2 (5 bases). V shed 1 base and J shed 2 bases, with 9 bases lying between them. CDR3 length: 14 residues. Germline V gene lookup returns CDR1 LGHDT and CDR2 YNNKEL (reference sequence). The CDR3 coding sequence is TGTGCCAGCAGCCAAGCCGGACTGACCTACGAGCAGTACTTC. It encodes CASSQAGLTYEQYF.

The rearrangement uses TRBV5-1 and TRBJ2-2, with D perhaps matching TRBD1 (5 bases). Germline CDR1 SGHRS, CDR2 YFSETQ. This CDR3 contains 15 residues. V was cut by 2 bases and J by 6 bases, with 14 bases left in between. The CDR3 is CASSFSGLIPGELFF. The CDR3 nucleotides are TGCGCCAGCAGCTTTTCAGGGCTTATTCCCGGGGAGCTGTTTTTT.

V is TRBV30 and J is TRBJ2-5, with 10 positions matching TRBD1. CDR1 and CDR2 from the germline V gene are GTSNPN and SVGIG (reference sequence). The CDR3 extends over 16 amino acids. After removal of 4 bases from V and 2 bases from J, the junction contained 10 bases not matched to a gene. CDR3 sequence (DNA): TGTGCCTGGACCCTGACGGACAGGGGGGGACAAGAGACCCAGTACTTC. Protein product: CAWTLTDRGGQETQYF.

The CDR3 sequence is CSATGQGAQEQYF. In nucleotides, the CDR3 is TGCAGCGCAACGGGACAGGGGGCGCAGGAGCAGTACTTC. The chain has TRBV29-1 and TRBJ2-7; 12 positions match TRBD1. Germline assignment: CDR1 SQVTM and CDR2 ANQGSEA. V lost 7 bases, J lost 7 bases, and 8 bases stayed unmatched. This CDR3 contains 13 residues.

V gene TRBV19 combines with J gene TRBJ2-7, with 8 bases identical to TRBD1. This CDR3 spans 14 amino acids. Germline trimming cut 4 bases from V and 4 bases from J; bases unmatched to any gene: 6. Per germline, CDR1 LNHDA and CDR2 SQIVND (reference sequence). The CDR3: CASSRGQEKYEQYF. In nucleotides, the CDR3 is TGTGCCAGTAGTAGGGGACAGGAGAAATACGAGCAGTACTTC.

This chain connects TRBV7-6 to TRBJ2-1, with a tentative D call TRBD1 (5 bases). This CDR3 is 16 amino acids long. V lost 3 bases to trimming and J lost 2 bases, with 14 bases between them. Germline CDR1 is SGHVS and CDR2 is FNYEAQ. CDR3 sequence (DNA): TGTGCCAGCAGCTTGAACTGGGGCCGGGCCTACAATGAGCAGTTCTTC. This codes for CASSLNWGRAYNEQFF.

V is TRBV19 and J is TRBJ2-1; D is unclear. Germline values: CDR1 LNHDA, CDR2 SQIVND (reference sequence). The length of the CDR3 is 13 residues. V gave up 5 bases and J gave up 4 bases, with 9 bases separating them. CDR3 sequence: CASSVDSYNEQFF. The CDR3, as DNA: TGTGCCAGTAGTGTCGACTCATACAATGAGCAGTTCTTC.

Here the CDR3 reads CAWSVWTAYGTEAFF. The DNA of the CDR3 is TGTGCCTGGAGTGTCTGGACAGCCTATGGCACTGAAGCTTTCTTT. The V call is TRBV30, the J call TRBJ1-1; TRBD1 is a possible D gene (6 bases). The CDR3 runs 15 residues. Germline values: CDR1 GTSNPN, CDR2 SVGIG (reference sequence). V was cut by 0 bases and J by 4 bases, with 15 bases left in between.

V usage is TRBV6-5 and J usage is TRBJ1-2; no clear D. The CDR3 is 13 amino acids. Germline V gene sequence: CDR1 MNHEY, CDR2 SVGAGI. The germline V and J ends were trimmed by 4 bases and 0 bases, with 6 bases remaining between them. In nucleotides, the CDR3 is TGTGCCAGCAGTTTGGAGCCTAACTATGGCTACACCTTC. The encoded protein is CASSLEPNYGYTF.

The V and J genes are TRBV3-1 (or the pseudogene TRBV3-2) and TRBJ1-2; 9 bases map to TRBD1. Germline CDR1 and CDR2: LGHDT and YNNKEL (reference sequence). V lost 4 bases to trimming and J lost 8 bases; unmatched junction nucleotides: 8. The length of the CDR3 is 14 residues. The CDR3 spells CASSLGQGSYGYTF. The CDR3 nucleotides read TGTGCCAGCAGCCTGGGACAGGGATCGTACGGCTACACCTTC.

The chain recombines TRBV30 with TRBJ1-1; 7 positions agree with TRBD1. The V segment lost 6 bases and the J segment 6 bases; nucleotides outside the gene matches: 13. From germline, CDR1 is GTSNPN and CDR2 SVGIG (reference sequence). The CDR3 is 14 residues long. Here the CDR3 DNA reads TGTGCCTGTAAGCCGGGACAGTTTTTGGCTGAAGCTTTCTTT. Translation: CACKPGQFLAEAFF.

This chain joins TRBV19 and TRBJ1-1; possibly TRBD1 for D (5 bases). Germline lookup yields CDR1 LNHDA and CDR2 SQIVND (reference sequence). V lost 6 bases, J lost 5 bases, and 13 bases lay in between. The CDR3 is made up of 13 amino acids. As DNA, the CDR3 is TGTGCCAGTAGCCCTCGGGGGTCGACTGAAGCTTTCTTT. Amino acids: CASSPRGSTEAFF.

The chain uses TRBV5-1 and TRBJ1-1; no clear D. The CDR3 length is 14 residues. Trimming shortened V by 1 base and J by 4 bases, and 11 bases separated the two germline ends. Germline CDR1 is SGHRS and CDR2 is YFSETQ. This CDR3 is CASSLFLGGTEAFF. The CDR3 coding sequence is TGCGCCAGCAGCTTGTTCCTTGGTGGCACTGAAGCTTTCTTT.